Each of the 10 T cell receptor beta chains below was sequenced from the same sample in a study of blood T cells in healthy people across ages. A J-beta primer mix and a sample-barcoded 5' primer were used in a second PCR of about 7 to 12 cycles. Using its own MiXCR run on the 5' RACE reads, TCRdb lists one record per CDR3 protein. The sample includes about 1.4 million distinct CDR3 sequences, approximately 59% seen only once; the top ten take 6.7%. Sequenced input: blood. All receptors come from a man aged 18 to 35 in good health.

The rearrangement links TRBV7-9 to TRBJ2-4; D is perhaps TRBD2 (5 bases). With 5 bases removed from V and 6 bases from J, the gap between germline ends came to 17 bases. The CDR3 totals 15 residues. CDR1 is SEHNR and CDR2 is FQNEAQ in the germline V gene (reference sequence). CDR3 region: CASSPRTARGNIQYF. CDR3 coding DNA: TGTGCCAGCAGCCCAAGGACGGCCCGGGGAAACATTCAGTACTTC.

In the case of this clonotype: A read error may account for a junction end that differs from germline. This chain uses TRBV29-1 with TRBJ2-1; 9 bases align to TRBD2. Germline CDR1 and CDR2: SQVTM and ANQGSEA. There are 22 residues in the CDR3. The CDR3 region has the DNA TGCAGCGTTGACGACTCCAACCCCGGGACTAGCTATTCATCGTACTCCTGCAATGAGCAGTTCTTC. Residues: CSVDDSNPGTSYSSYSCNEQFF.

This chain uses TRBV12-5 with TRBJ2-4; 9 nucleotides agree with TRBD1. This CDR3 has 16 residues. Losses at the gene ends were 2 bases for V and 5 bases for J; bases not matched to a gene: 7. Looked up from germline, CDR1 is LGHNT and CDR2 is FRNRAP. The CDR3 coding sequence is TGTGCTAGTGGTTTGCCGGGGACAGGGTCCGAAAACATTCAGTACTTC. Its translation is CASGLPGTGSENIQYF.

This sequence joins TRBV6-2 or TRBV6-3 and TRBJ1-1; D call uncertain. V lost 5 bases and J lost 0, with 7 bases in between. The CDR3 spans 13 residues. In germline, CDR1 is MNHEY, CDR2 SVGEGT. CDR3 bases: TGTGCCAGCAGTGGTAGCTTGAACACTGAAGCTTTCTTT. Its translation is CASSGSLNTEAFF.

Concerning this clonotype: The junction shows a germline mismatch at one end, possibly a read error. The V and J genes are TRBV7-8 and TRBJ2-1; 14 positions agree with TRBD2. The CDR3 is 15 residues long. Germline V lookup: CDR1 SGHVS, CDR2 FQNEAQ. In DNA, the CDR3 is TGTGCTAGCAGTCCCGGGACTAGCGGGAGTAGTGAGCAGTTCTTC. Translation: CASSPGTSGSSEQFF.

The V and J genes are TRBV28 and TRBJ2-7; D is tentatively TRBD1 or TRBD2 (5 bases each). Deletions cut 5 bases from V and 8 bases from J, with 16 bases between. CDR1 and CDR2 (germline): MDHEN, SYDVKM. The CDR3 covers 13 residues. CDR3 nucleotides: TGTGCCAGCAGTCAGAGGGACCACCAAAAGCAGTACTTC. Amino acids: CASSQRDHQKQYF.

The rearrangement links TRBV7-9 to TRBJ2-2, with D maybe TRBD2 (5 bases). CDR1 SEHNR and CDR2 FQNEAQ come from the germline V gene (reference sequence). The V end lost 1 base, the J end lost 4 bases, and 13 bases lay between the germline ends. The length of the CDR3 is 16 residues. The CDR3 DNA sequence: TGTGCCAGCAGCTTAGGACCCAACGGGGTCACCGGGGAGCTGTTTTTT. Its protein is CASSLGPNGVTGELFF.

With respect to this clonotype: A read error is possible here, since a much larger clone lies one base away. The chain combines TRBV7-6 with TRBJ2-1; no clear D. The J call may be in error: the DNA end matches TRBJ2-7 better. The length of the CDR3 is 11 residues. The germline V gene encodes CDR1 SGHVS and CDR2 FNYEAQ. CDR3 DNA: TGTGCCAGCAGCGCCTACAATGAGCAGTACTTC. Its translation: CASSAYNEQYF.

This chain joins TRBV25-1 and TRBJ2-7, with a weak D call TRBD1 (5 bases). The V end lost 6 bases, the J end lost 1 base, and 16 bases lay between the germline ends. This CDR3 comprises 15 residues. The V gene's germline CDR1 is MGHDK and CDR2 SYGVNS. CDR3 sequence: CASRETESVSYEQYF. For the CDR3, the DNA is TGTGCCAGCAGAGAGACAGAGTCGGTATCCTACGAGCAGTACTTC.

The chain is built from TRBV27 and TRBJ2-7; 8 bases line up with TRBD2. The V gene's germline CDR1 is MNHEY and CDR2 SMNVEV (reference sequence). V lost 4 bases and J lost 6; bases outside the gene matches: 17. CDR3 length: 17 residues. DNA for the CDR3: TGTGCCAGCAGTTCCACCTTGGTTAGCGGGATAAATACCGAGCAGTACTTC. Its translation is CASSSTLVSGINTEQYF.